The entry that follows covers one T cell receptor beta chain sequence. Antigen specificity is unknown. Method: immunoSEQ multiplex PCR; TCRdb's copy keeps in-frame clones and lacks some. The sample has about 2 million clones; approximately 94% are singletons. It was CD45RO-negative cells, positively selected for CCR7, that made up naive CD8 cells, with terminally differentiated effector memory CD45RA+ cells excluded. This entry comes from a study of shared clonotypes between healthy human individuals. Study-wide results and caveats: Clonotype sharing across donors was expected to vary with sequencing depth. Several donors held 4.5% to 5% of naive CD4 clonotypes in common.

The V end lost 0 bases, the J end lost 3 bases, and 14 bases lay between the germline ends. Germline CDR1 is SGHRS and CDR2 is YFSETQ. The CDR3 is 16 residues long. Sequenced: naive CD8+ T cells sorted from blood. This sequence joins TRBV5-1 and TRBJ2-3; D is perhaps TRBD1 (5 bases). The TCR was taken from a young man in good health. CDR3 nucleotide sequence: TGCGCCAGCAGCTTGGCCGCCAGGGCGGCAACAGATACGCAGTATTTT. It is translated as CASSLAARAATDTQYF.